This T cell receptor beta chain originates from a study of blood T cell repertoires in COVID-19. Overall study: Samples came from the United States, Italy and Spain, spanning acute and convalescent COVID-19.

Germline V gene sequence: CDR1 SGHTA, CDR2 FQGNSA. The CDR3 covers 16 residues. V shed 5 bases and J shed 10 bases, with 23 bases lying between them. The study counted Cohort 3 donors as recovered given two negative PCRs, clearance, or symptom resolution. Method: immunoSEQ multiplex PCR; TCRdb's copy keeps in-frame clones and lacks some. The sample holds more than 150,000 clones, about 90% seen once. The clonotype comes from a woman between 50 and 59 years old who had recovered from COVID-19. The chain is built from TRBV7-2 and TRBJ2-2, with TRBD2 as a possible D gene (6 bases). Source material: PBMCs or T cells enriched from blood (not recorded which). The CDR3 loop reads CASSLRGSGREVELFF. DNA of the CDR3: TGTGCCAGCAGCCTGCGGGGTTCGGGACGGGAAGTGGAGCTGTTTTTT.